Presented here are 13 T cell receptor beta chains from one specimen sequenced in a study of blood T cell repertoires in COVID-19. Profiling relied on immunoSEQ multiplex PCR, and the TCRdb table lists in-frame clones only, not all of them. The table lists about 15,000 clones, roughly 76% of them singletons, with 30% to 40% in the top ten. Material for sequencing was peripheral blood. The origin of the receptors is a man in his sixties or seventies with active or convalescent COVID-19.

The genes are TRBV5-4 and TRBJ1-1; 11 bases are shared with TRBD1. The CDR3 consists of 14 residues. V lost 3 bases to trimming and J lost 3 bases; unmatched junction nucleotides: 1. In germline, CDR1 is SGHNT, CDR2 YYREEE (reference sequence). The CDR3 DNA reads as TGTGCCAGCAGCTGGGGACAGGGGGACACTGAAGCTTTCTTT. Translation gives CASSWGQGDTEAFF. Full variable domain (rest looked up from reference TRBV5-4 and TRBJ1-1): ETGVTQSPTHLIKTRGQQVTLRCSSQSGHNTVSWYQQALGQGPQFIFQYYREEENGRGNFPPRFSGLQFPNYSSELNVNALELDDSALYLCASSWGQGDTEAFFGQGTRLTVV.

This chain links TRBV5-1 with TRBJ2-3; 8 positions match TRBD2. Germline CDR1 and CDR2: SGHRS and YFSETQ. CDR3 length equals 14 residues. V lost 4 bases, J lost 5 bases, and 6 bases stayed unmatched. The CDR3 spells CASSRGTRKDTQYF. Here the CDR3 DNA reads TGCGCCAGCAGCCGCGGGACTAGAAAAGATACGCAGTATTTT. The complete variable domain, with remaining parts taken from reference TRBV5-1 and TRBJ2-3, reads KAGVTQTPRYLIKTRGQQVTLSCSPISGHRSVSWYQQTPGQGLQFLFEYFSETQRNKGNFPGRFSGRQFSNSRSEMNVSTLELGDSALYLCASSRGTRKDTQYFGPGTRLTVL.

This chain uses TRBV6-4 with TRBJ2-3, with 7 bases fitting TRBD1. The CDR3 is made up of 13 amino acids. Germline trimming cut 6 bases from V and 0 bases from J; bases unmatched to any gene: 0. Germline-derived CDR1 and CDR2 are MRHNA and SNTAGT. The chain's CDR3 is CASRQGSTDTQYF. CDR3 in DNA: TGTGCCAGCAGACAGGGGAGCACAGATACGCAGTATTTT.

The chain couples TRBV11-2 to TRBJ2-5, with a tentative D call TRBD1 (5 bases). V lost 0 bases and J 4 bases, leaving 6 bases between the germline ends. Germline V gene sequence: CDR1 SGHAT, CDR2 FQNNGV. The CDR3 has 13 amino acids. The CDR3: CASSLEGVETQYF. Here the CDR3 DNA reads TGTGCCAGCAGCTTAGAAGGGGTAGAGACCCAGTACTTC.

This chain joins TRBV27 and TRBJ1-6; TRBD1 is a possible D gene (5 bases). In germline, CDR1 is MNHEY, CDR2 SMNVEV (reference sequence). The CDR3 consists of 14 residues. With 6 bases removed from V and 9 bases from J, the gap between germline ends came to 15 bases. The CDR3 bases are TGTGCCAGCAGCCCCTCAGGGCTAGGTTCACCCCTCCACTTT. Encoded protein: CASSPSGLGSPLHF.

V and J are TRBV5-1 and TRBJ2-7; TRBD1 agrees at 7 bases. V lost 4 bases and J lost 1; bases outside the gene matches: 5. Per germline, CDR1 SGHRS and CDR2 YFSETQ. The CDR3 extends over 14 amino acids. The CDR3: CASSLDRVSYEQYF. In DNA form, the CDR3 reads TGCGCCAGCAGCCTCGACAGGGTGTCCTACGAGCAGTACTTC.

V and J are TRBV25-1 and TRBJ1-2, with D hard to call. The V and J ends lost 6 bases and 4 bases respectively, with 6 bases between them. The CDR3 is 11 amino acids. Germline CDR1 MGHDK, CDR2 SYGVNS. CDR3 sequence (DNA): TGTGCCAGCAGCTACGTCTATGGCTACACCTTC. Translating gives CASSYVYGYTF.

V gene TRBV2 combines with J gene TRBJ1-6; TRBD1 matches 8 bases. Trimming removed 6 bases from V and 6 bases from J; junction bases left unmatched: 7. From germline, CDR1 is SNHLY and CDR2 FYNNEI. CDR3 length equals 15 residues. The CDR3, as DNA: TGTGCCAGCAGCGGACAGGGAGGCTTTAATTCACCCCTCCACTTT. This codes for CASSGQGGFNSPLHF.

The J gene is TRBJ1-2, the V gene TRBV5-1, with D perhaps matching TRBD1 (5 bases). The germline V and J ends were trimmed by 0 bases and 5 bases, with 20 bases remaining between them. Looked up from germline, CDR1 is SGHRS and CDR2 is YFSETQ. The CDR3 is made up of 17 amino acids. The DNA of the CDR3 is TGCGCCAGCAGCTTGGGGCCAGGGAACGTAAGGGAATATGGCTACACCTTC. It specifies CASSLGPGNVREYGYTF.

The chain couples TRBV7-9 to TRBJ2-3; possibly TRBD2 for D (5 bases). CDR1 is SEHNR, CDR2 FQNEAQ, per germline (reference sequence). CDR3 length: 14 residues. With 7 bases removed from V and 0 bases from J, the gap between germline ends came to 11 bases. CDR3 sequence reads: CASTGTGSTDTQYF. The DNA for the CDR3 is TGTGCCAGCACAGGCACGGGAAGCACAGATACGCAGTATTTT.

The chain couples TRBV2 to TRBJ2-1; TRBD1 agrees at 7 bases. The junction had 6 bases not matched to a gene; V was cut back by 6 bases and J by 4 bases. Germline CDR1 is SNHLY and CDR2 is FYNNEI. This CDR3 region has 14 residues. CDR3 sequence reads: CASRLETGYNEQFF. CDR3 DNA sequence: TGTGCCAGCAGATTAGAGACAGGGTACAATGAGCAGTTCTTC.

J is TRBJ2-3 and V is TRBV5-5; TRBD1 matches 9 bases. The J segment lost 1 base and the V segment lost 7 bases, leaving 7 bases of the junction unmatched. CDR3 length: 15 amino acids. Germline V gene lookup returns CDR1 SGHKS and CDR2 YYEKEE (reference sequence). CDR3 amino acids: CASRLWDRGTDTQYF. CDR3 nucleotides: TGTGCCAGCCGGCTTTGGGACAGGGGCACAGATACGCAGTATTTT. The variable domain in full, with the rest retrieved from reference TRBV5-5 and TRBJ2-3, is DAGVTQSPTHLIKTRGQQVTLRCSPISGHKSVSWYQQVLGQGPQFIFQYYEKEERGRGNFPDRFSARQFPNYSSELNVNALLLGDSALYLCASRLWDRGTDTQYFGPGTRLTVL.

This rearrangement joins TRBV29-1 to TRBJ2-1; 7 nucleotides align to TRBD2. This CDR3 comprises 13 residues. Per the germline V gene, CDR1 is SQVTM and CDR2 is ANQGSEA. Trimming removed 7 bases from V and 4 bases from J; junction bases left unmatched: 7. CDR3 in amino acids: CSASSGKYNEQFF. CDR3 DNA: TGCAGCGCATCTAGCGGAAAGTACAATGAGCAGTTCTTC.